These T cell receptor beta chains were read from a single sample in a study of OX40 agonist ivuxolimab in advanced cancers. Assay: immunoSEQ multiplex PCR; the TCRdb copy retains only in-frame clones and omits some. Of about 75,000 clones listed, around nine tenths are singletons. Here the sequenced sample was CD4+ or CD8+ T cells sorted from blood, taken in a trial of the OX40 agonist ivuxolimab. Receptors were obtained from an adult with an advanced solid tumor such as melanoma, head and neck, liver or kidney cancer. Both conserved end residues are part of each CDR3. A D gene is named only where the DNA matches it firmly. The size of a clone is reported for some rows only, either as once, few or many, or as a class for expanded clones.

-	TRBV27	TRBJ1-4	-	TGTGCCAGCAGCGTCCGGACAGCCTTTAATGAAAAACTGTTTTTT	CASSVRTAFNEKLFF
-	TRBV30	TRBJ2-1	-	TGTGCCTGGAGTGTTTTAAGCAATGAGCAGTTCTTC	CAWSVLSNEQFF
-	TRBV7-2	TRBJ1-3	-	TGTGCCAGCAGCTTAAGTCAGGTCTCTGGAAACACCATATATTTT	CASSLSQVSGNTIYF
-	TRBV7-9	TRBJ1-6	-	TGTGCCAGCAGCTTAGAGGGGGGCGCCTATAATTCACCCCTCCACTTT	CASSLEGGAYNSPLHF
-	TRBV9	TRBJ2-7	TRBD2	TGTGCCAGCAGCGTAGGGGGCGGGGGAGCAACCTACGAGCAGTACTTC	CASSVGGGGATYEQYF
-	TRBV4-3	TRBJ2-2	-	TGCGCCAGCTCCTCGAGGGTGGGTGGGGGTTTAATCACCGGGGAGCTGTTTTTT	CASSSRVGGGLITGELFF
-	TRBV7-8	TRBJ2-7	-	TGTGCCAGCAGCTTAGAACAGGGTTTCTACGAGCAGTACTTC	CASSLEQGFYEQYF
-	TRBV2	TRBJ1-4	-	TGTGCCAGCAGTAGGGGACCCCGGGGTGAAAAACTGTTTTTT	CASSRGPRGEKLFF
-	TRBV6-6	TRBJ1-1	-	TGTGCCAGCAGCCGGAACACTGAAGCTTTCTTT	CASSRNTEAFF
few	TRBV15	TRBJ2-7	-	TGTGCCACCAGCACCGTACGAGGGGGAGAGACCTACGAGCAGTACTTC	CATSTVRGGETYEQYF
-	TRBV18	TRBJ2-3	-	TGTGCCAGCTCACCGTCGGGGGCAGATACGCAGTATTTT	CASSPSGADTQYF
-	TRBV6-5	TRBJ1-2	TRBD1	TGTGCCAGCAGTTACTCGGATAGAGGACAGGCCTATGGCTACACCTTC	CASSYSDRGQAYGYTF
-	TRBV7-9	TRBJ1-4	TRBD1	TGTGCCAGCAGCACCGGACAGGGTGGTGAAAAACTGTTTTTT	CASSTGQGGEKLFF
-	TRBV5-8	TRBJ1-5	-	TGTGCCAGCAGCTTGGAAGGGGACCGCAATCAGCCCCAGCATTTT	CASSLEGDRNQPQHF
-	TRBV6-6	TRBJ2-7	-	TGTGCCAGCAGTTACTCTGGGGAGGTCCAATACGAGCAGTACTTC	CASSYSGEVQYEQYF
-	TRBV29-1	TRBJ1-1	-	TGCAGCGTATCAGGATTGTCGATGAACACTGAAGCTTTCTTT	CSVSGLSMNTEAFF
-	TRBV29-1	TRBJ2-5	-	TGCAGCGTCGCCCGGGGCGACGAGACCCAGTACTTC	CSVARGDETQYF
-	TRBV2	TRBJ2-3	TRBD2	TGTGCCAGCAGCCCCGGACTAGCGGGGCTCAGGTATACGCAGTATTTT	CASSPGLAGLRYTQYF
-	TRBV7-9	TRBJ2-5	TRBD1	TGTGCCAGCAGCCCTAACAGGGGGATCCAAGAGACCCAGTACTTC	CASSPNRGIQETQYF
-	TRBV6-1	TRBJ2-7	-	TGTGCCAGCAGTGAAGCTCGGGCTAGAGCGGCGGAGCAGTACTTC	CASSEARARAAEQYF
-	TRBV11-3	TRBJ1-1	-	TGTGCCAGCAGCCCCCCCGGGGGCGGAAACACTGAAGCTTTCTTT	CASSPPGGGNTEAFF
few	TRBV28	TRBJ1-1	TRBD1	TGTGCCAGCAGTTTAAGGGCAGGGTCTAAGAGGGGCCAGGGGGGCACTGAAGCTTTCTTT	CASSLRAGSKRGQGGTEAFF
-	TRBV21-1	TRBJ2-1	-	TGTGCCAGCAGCAAAAAGTACCTAGCGGGAGTATCCTACAATGAGCAGTTCTTC	CASSKKYLAGVSYNEQFF
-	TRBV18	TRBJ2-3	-	TGTGCCAGCTCACCACCGGCTAGCCCCACAGATACGCAGTATTTT	CASSPPASPTDTQYF
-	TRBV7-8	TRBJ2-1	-	TGTGCCAGCAGCTTAGCGGGGGGTACTACCCACAATGAGCAGTTCTTC	CASSLAGGTTHNEQFF
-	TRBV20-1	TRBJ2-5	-	TGCAGTGCTCGGCAAGAGACCCAGTACTTC	CSARQETQYF
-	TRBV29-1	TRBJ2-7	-	TGCAGCGTTGAAGTCGGGACAAGACTTGTAGGGCAGTACTTC	CSVEVGTRLVGQYF
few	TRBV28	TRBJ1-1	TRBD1	TGTGCCAGCAGTACGACAGGGGGCGCGGGCACTGAAGCTTTCTTT	CASSTTGGAGTEAFF
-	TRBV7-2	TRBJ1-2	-	TGTGCCAGCAGCTTAGAGGAGCGAGTTGGCTACACCTTC	CASSLEERVGYTF
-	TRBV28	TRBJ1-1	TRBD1	TGTGCCAGCCAGGGCAGATTAGGGGGCGGCACTGAAGCTTTCTTT	CASQGRLGGGTEAFF
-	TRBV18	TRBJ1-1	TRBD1	TGTGCCAGCTCACCACCCGGACAGGGGGGTATGAACACTGAAGCTTTCTTT	CASSPPGQGGMNTEAFF
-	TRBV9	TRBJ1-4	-	TGTGCCAGCAGCCTGGAAGGGGCTGGGGAAAAACTGTTTTTT	CASSLEGAGEKLFF
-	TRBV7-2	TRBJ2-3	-	TGTGCCAGCAGCTTCGCTAACACAGATACGCAGTATTTT	CASSFANTDTQYF
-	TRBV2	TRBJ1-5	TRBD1	TGTGCCAGCAACCTAGACAGGGCTGGCAATCAGCCCCAGCATTTT	CASNLDRAGNQPQHF
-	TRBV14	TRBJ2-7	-	TGTGCCAGCAGCCTCCAGGTCCGGCCCTACGAGCAGTACTTC	CASSLQVRPYEQYF
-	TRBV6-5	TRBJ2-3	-	TGTGCCAGCAGGGCCAGCACAGATACGCAGTATTTT	CASRASTDTQYF
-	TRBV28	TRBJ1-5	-	TGTGCCAGCAGCCCACAAGGGGGGGGAAATCAGCCCCAGCATTTT	CASSPQGGGNQPQHF
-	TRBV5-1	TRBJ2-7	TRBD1	TGCGCCAGCAGCGTACCGGGACAGGGGGCCGGGCAGTACTTC	CASSVPGQGAGQYF
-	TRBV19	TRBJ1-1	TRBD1	TGTGCCAGTAGTATGGGGACAGGGATGAACACTGAAGCTTTCTTT	CASSMGTGMNTEAFF
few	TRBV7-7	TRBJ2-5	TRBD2	TGTGCCAGCAGTCTGGGACTAGCGGGAGATTCGGAGACCCAGTACTTC	CASSLGLAGDSETQYF
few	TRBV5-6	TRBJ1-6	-	TGTGCCAGCAGCCCCCGACAGGTTAATTCACCCCTCCACTTT	CASSPRQVNSPLHF
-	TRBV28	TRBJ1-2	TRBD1	TGTGCCAGCAGTTTAGGGACAGTCCTCTATGGCTACACCTTC	CASSLGTVLYGYTF
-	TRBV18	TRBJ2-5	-	TGTGCCAGCTCAAAGTCCCAGGGTACGGGTGGAGAGACCCAGTACTTC	CASSKSQGTGGETQYF
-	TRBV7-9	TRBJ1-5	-	TGTGCCAGCAGCTTATCCGGCAATCAGCCCCAGCATTTT	CASSLSGNQPQHF
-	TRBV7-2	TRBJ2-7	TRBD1	TGTGCCAGCAGCTCCATGGGACAGGTTTCCTACGAGCAGTACTTC	CASSSMGQVSYEQYF
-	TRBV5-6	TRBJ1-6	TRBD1	TGTGCCAGCAGCTCGGGACAGGGAACATCACCCCTCCACTTT	CASSSGQGTSPLHF
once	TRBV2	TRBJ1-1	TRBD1	TGTGCCAGCAGGGACAGGACGGGTGCTTCTGAAGCTTTCTTT	CASRDRTGASEAFF
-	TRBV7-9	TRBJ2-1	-	TGTGCCAGCAGCTCGGATTTTGAACAGGGGAGGTACAATGAGCAGTTCTTC	CASSSDFEQGRYNEQFF
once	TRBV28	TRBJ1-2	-	TGTGCCAGCAGTTTAGGCAGCGGGGGTGGCTACACCTTC	CASSLGSGGGYTF
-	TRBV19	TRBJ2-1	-	TGTGCCAGTAGTTTCCAGAGCCACAATGAGCAGTTCTTC	CASSFQSHNEQFF
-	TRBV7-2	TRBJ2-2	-	TGTGCCAGCAGCCCTCCCCGGCGTGGGCGAACCGGGGAGCTGTTTTTT	CASSPPRRGRTGELFF
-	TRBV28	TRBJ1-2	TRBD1	TGTGCCAGCAGTTTGGCCGGGACAGGGGTCGGGGGCTACACCTTC	CASSLAGTGVGGYTF
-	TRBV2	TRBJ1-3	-	TGTGCCAGCAGTGAATTTGGTGGAAACACCATATATTTT	CASSEFGGNTIYF
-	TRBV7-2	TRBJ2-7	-	TGTGCCAGCAGCCCCCTTAGCGCTTTGCCTACTGTCGAGCAGTACTTC	CASSPLSALPTVEQYF
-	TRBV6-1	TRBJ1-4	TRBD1	TGTGCCAGTACCCTGACAGGGGGCGCGGGAGAAAAACTGTTTTTT	CASTLTGGAGEKLFF